What follows are 10 T cell receptor beta chains derived from one specimen sequenced in a study of response to subunit inactivated influenza vaccine. MiXCR, run by TCRdb on the RT-PCR reads, gives a single entry per CDR3 protein. The sample has hundreds of thousands of distinct CDR3 sequences, about 15% seen once. This specimen consisted of PBMCs from blood, obtained around 14 days before vaccination. These receptors all stem from a man aged 45-65 years who received an inactivated influenza vaccine.

This clonotype was seen a few times. This chain joins TRBV6-4 and TRBJ2-5; 9 bases match TRBD1. This CDR3 comprises 19 residues. V trimming: 0 bases; J trimming: 3 bases; junction bases outside the gene matches: 14. Per the germline V gene, CDR1 is MRHNA and CDR2 is SNTAGT. The CDR3 coding sequence is TGTGCCAGCAGTGACTCGAGGGTTGGGACGACAGGGGGTAAAGAGACCCAGTACTTC. Its translation: CASSDSRVGTTGGKETQYF.

The chain joins TRBV29-1 to TRBJ2-7, with D maybe TRBD2 (6 bases). The CDR3 loop spans 13 amino acids. Looked up from germline, CDR1 is SQVTM and CDR2 is ANQGSEA. V was trimmed by 6 bases and J by 3 bases, leaving 15 bases between them. The CDR3 region has the DNA TGCAGCGTGGCGGAAAGGACTATCTACGAGCAGTACTTC. This codes for CSVAERTIYEQYF.

The chain carries TRBV7-2 and TRBJ2-6, with TRBD1 matching over 7 bases. Germline V lookup: CDR1 SGHTA, CDR2 FQGNSA. With V trimmed by 7 bases and J by 2 bases, 5 bases remained unmatched. The CDR3 has 15 amino acids. The CDR3 bases are TGTGCCAGCACCAACACAGGGGCTGGGGCCAACGTCCTGACTTTC. It is translated as CASTNTGAGANVLTF.

This clonotype has only a few counts. This rearrangement joins TRBV12-3 or TRBV12-4 to TRBJ2-5, with TRBD1 matching over 9 bases. The CDR3 consists of 15 residues. Trimming at V came to 5 bases and at J to 3 bases, leaving 7 bases not matched to a gene. The DNA of the CDR3 is TGTGCCAGCAGTAAACAGGGGGCGCGGGAAGAGACCCAGTACTTC. Protein product: CASSKQGAREETQYF.

This clonotype has a handful of counts. The genes are TRBV28 and TRBJ2-5, with a possible D match to TRBD2 (6 bases). Trimming pared 6 bases from V and 6 bases from J, leaving 17 bases between. CDR3 length equals 14 residues. CDR1 MDHEN and CDR2 SYDVKM come from the germline V gene. The CDR3 here is CASSWGEFSKTQYF. For the CDR3, the DNA is TGTGCCAGCAGCTGGGGGGAGTTCAGTAAGACCCAGTACTTC.

This chain joins TRBV12-5 and TRBJ2-1; D ambiguous. CDR3 length equals 11 residues. The germline V and J ends were trimmed by 5 bases and 4 bases, with 3 bases remaining between them. Germline V gene sequence: CDR1 LGHNT, CDR2 FRNRAP. CDR3 sequence: CASGQYNEQFF. CDR3 nucleotides: TGTGCTAGTGGTCAATACAATGAGCAGTTCTTC.

This clonotype occurred many times. The chain combines TRBV12-3 or TRBV12-4 with TRBJ2-1, with 12 bases matching TRBD1. V shed 6 bases and J 8 bases; nucleotides not matched to a gene: 23. The CDR3 consists of 20 residues. CDR3 DNA: TGTGCCAGCAGGTACCGGGACAGGGGGCTCAGGATAGCGGGAGTGCATGAGCAGTTCTTC. Protein product: CASRYRDRGLRIAGVHEQFF.

This clonotype was seen only a few times. This rearrangement joins TRBV4-3 to TRBJ2-2; 7 bases agree with TRBD1. CDR1 and CDR2 from the germline V gene are LGHNA and YSLEER. The CDR3 extends over 16 amino acids. The V gene end was trimmed by 0 bases and the J gene end by 3 bases; junction bases not matched to a gene: 4. The CDR3 loop reads CASSQEQGSDTGELFF. DNA of the CDR3: TGCGCCAGCAGCCAAGAACAGGGGTCGGACACCGGGGAGCTGTTTTTT.

This clonotype was counted ten times or more. Sequence at one end of the junction differs from germline and may be a read error. The CDR3: CASSEGQLNTEAFF. The CDR3 DNA reads as TGCGCCAGCAGCGAGGGACAGCTGAACACTGAAGCTTTCTTT. The chain recombines TRBV2 with TRBJ1-1; 7 bases align to TRBD1. The CDR3 length is 14 residues. Germline CDR1 reads SNHLY; CDR2 reads FYNNEI.

This chain connects TRBV2 to TRBJ1-6; 9 positions agree with TRBD1. Germline CDR1 is SNHLY and CDR2 is FYNNEI. Germline trimming cut 11 bases from V and 10 bases from J; bases unmatched to any gene: 12. The CDR3 extends over 14 amino acids. Here the CDR3 reads CAGKGQGLTSPLHF. The CDR3 region has the DNA TGTGCCGGCAAAGGACAGGGGTTAACCTCACCCCTCCACTTT.